This note documents a single T cell receptor beta chain sequence. No antigen is known for it. The data stem from a study of T cell responses to AZD1222 COVID-19 vaccine. The germline V and J ends were trimmed by 5 bases and 0 bases, with 12 bases remaining between them. The CDR3 runs to 14 residues. From germline, CDR1 is SGHKS and CDR2 YYEKEE (reference sequence). Here immunoSEQ multiplex PCR was the method, and the copy in TCRdb shows in-frame clones only, minus some. The sample shows some 150,000 clones, approximately 85% of them seen only once. Points from the study as a whole: With dominance at 160-218 and 743-854, vaccine-associated CD4 TCRs spanned spike.

The material was peripheral blood, obtained 28 days after the second dose of the MenACWY control vaccine. This sequence was found in an adult who received the MenACWY meningococcal vaccine as a control. The chain couples TRBV5-5 to TRBJ2-7; D gene uncertain. As DNA, the CDR3 is TGTGCCAGCAGTTACATACAGAGCTCCTACGAGCAGTACTTC. Translation gives CASSYIQSSYEQYF.